The entry below describes one TCR beta chain. What antigen it recognizes has not been identified. Base qualities are not provided; no much larger clone lies one nucleotide away. Libraries came from the immunoSEQ multiplex PCR assay. TCRdb stores this immuneACCESS table with in-frame sequences only. Part of the clones is absent; in the studies checked, under half of the shortfall reflects unresolved V genes, and no reason is known for the rest. The sample profile shows 25,000 to 30,000 clones; nearly 90% of them were found once. Clones ranked in the top ten supply 9.5% to 10% of the sample. The sample is drawn from a study of preoperative IRX-2 immunotherapy in early breast cancer (dated by TCRdb to between 2017 and 2020). Interpreted using the paper, the treatment or condition label stands for: preoperative locoregional IRX-2 cytokine immunotherapy. The samples were obtained from a phase Ib study that tested preoperative, locoregional IRX-2 cytokine immunotherapy designed to prime immune responses. Before surgery, IRX-2 was given to the donors, who were patients with early-stage breast cancer.

This clonotype was obtained from a human donor with breast cancer. The sample was acquired from a patient treated with IRX-2 immunotherapy.

The CDR3 here reads CASLSGQGYEQYF. The nucleotides are TGTGCCAGCCTTTCGGGACAGGGCTACGAGCAGTACTTC. The rearranged segments are TRBV28 and TRBJ2-7; 9 bases in between match TRBD1. Based on the germline V gene, the CDR1 and CDR2 sequences are MDHEN and SYDVKM. The CDR3 runs 13 residues from the cysteine to the phenylalanine. The only DNA kept is the CDR3, 39 bases in frame from the first base. At the junction V is shortened by 8 bases and J by 3 bases; bases outside the gene matches: 5.